These 21 T cell receptor beta chains share one sample of origin, sequenced in a study of blood T cell repertoires in COVID-19. The protocol was immunoSEQ multiplex PCR, while the TCRdb copy is restricted to in-frame clones and leaves out a portion. The data contain a few hundred thousand clones, about 89% of them singletons. Sequenced material: peripheral blood. The receptors derive from a woman aged 55-69 years with acute or convalescent COVID-19.

As to this clone: Other DNA sequences of this sample code for an identical CDR3. This chain links TRBV15 with TRBJ1-3, with D unclear. In germline, CDR1 is LNHNV, CDR2 YYDKDF (reference sequence). Trimming took off 0 bases at V and 1 base at J, with 7 bases between the two ends. This CDR3 has 15 residues. CDR3 protein: CATSRDPGSGNTIYF. CDR3 coding DNA: TGTGCCACCAGCAGAGATCCCGGGTCTGGAAACACCATATATTTT.

DNA for the CDR3: TGTGCCAGCAGCTTTGCAGGGTGGTCCTACGAGCAGTACTTC. The encoded protein is CASSFAGWSYEQYF. V usage is TRBV5-6 and J usage is TRBJ2-7; tentative D call: TRBD1 (5 bases). CDR1 SGHDT and CDR2 YYEEEE come from the germline V gene. Trimming stripped 2 bases from V and 1 base from J, with 10 bases between. This CDR3 is built from 14 residues.

The rearrangement uses TRBV28 and TRBJ1-5; D is uncertain. This CDR3 has 14 residues. V lost 5 bases to trimming and J lost 6 bases, with 14 bases between them. Germline loops: CDR1 MDHEN, CDR2 SYDVKM. CDR3 DNA sequence: TGTGCCAGCAGTACGATGCGGACTGGTCAGCCCCAGCATTTT. It is translated as CASSTMRTGQPQHF.

The gene calls are TRBV27 and TRBJ2-7; tentatively, D is TRBD1 (5 bases). Germline lookup yields CDR1 MNHEY and CDR2 SMNVEV (reference sequence). CDR3 length: 12 residues. V lost 10 bases and J lost 0, with 10 bases in between. The CDR3 sequence is CATSTDSYEQYF. The DNA of the CDR3 is TGTGCCACCTCGACAGACTCCTACGAGCAGTACTTC.

This clone is a singleton in its sample. The rearrangement links TRBV25-1 to TRBJ1-5, with D unresolved. Germline CDR1 MGHDK, CDR2 SYGVNS. V lost 5 bases to trimming and J lost 0 bases, with 11 bases between them. This CDR3 has 15 amino acids. The CDR3, as DNA: TGTGCCAGCAGTCGCCGGGAGTATAGCAATCAGCCCCAGCATTTT. Translating it yields CASSRREYSNQPQHF.

The rearrangement uses TRBV5-1 and TRBJ2-1; D gene unclear. CDR3 length: 13 residues. Germline loops: CDR1 SGHRS, CDR2 YFSETQ. Trimming took off 4 bases at V and 1 base at J, with 6 bases between the two ends. The CDR3: CASSIPSYNEQFF. CDR3 in DNA: TGCGCCAGCAGCATCCCATCCTACAATGAGCAGTTCTTC. Looking up the rest from reference TRBV5-1 and TRBJ2-1 gives the full variable domain: KAGVTQTPRYLIKTRGQQVTLSCSPISGHRSVSWYQQTPGQGLQFLFEYFSETQRNKGNFPGRFSGRQFSNSRSEMNVSTLELGDSALYLCASSIPSYNEQFFGPGTRLTVL.

V usage is TRBV28 and J usage is TRBJ1-2; D is uncertain. The V and J ends lost 10 bases and 7 bases respectively, with 19 bases between them. In germline, CDR1 is MDHEN, CDR2 SYDVKM. The CDR3 consists of 13 residues. The CDR3 reads CATLLQKASGYTF. Written as DNA, the CDR3 is TGTGCCACCCTCCTACAAAAGGCTAGTGGCTACACCTTC.

V and J are TRBV14 and TRBJ1-1, with D possibly being TRBD1 (5 bases). The CDR3 spans 14 residues. V lost 4 bases, J lost 5 bases, and 14 bases lay in between. Looked up from germline, CDR1 is SGHDN and CDR2 is FVKESK. CDR3 bases: TGTGCCAGCAGCCCCCGAGTGGCAGGGACTGAAGCTTTCTTT. Protein: CASSPRVAGTEAFF.

J is TRBJ1-2 and V is TRBV28, with 9 bases aligning to TRBD1. The CDR3 consists of 12 residues. With V trimmed by 10 bases and J by 7 bases, 7 bases remained unmatched. Germline V gene sequence: CDR1 MDHEN, CDR2 SYDVKM. In nucleotides, the CDR3 is TGTGCCATCCGGACAGGGGCAGGTGGCTACACCTTC. Its protein product is CAIRTGAGGYTF.

V is TRBV3-1 (or the pseudogene TRBV3-2) and J is TRBJ1-3, with D perhaps TRBD1 (5 bases). This CDR3 region has 18 residues. The V end lost 4 bases, the J end lost 4 bases, and 23 bases lay between the germline ends. CDR1 LGHDT and CDR2 YNNKEL come from the germline V gene (reference sequence). This CDR3 is CASSPLLPLTVKGNTIYF. The CDR3 nucleotides are TGTGCCAGCAGCCCTTTACTACCACTGACAGTGAAAGGAAACACCATATATTTT.

In regard to this clone: The junction does not match germline at one end; this may be a read error. This rearrangement joins TRBV3-1 (or the pseudogene TRBV3-2) to TRBJ1-1; D is possibly TRBD1 (5 bases). The CDR3 is 12 residues long. Germline CDR1 is LGHDT and CDR2 is YNNKEL (reference sequence). The CDR3: CASSPWGSEGIF. The DNA for the CDR3 is TGTGCCAGCAGCCCTTGGGGGTCGGAGGGGATCTTT.

This sequence joins TRBV5-1 and TRBJ2-5; 8 nucleotides align to TRBD1. V gave up 6 bases and J gave up 5 bases; unmatched junction bases: 15. Per germline, CDR1 SGHRS and CDR2 YFSETQ. The CDR3 length is 16 residues. As DNA, the CDR3 is TGCGCCAGCACCGTACCCCTGACAGGGGTGGCCGAGACCCAGTACTTC. Residues: CASTVPLTGVAETQYF.

The chain has TRBV4-1 and TRBJ1-2, with TRBD1 matching 7 bases. J lost 3 bases, V lost 2 bases, and 3 bases had no gene match. CDR3 length: 14 residues. Per the germline V gene, CDR1 is MGHRA and CDR2 is YSYEKL. The CDR3 here is CASSQRGTDYGYTF. The DNA of the CDR3 is TGCGCCAGCAGCCAAAGAGGGACAGACTATGGCTACACCTTC.

This clone was recorded only once. V usage is TRBV27 and J usage is TRBJ2-1; D is unclear. V was clipped by 1 base and J by 4 bases, with 8 bases between them. The CDR3 contains 14 residues. CDR1 MNHEY and CDR2 SMNVEV come from the germline V gene (reference sequence). The CDR3 coding sequence is TGTGCCAGCAGTTTATTGGCTCTTTACAATGAGCAGTTCTTC. Its translation is CASSLLALYNEQFF.

The chain employs TRBV2 and TRBJ2-7; D is perhaps TRBD2 (6 bases). Trimming removed 4 bases from V and 6 bases from J, with 19 bases in between. The CDR3 is made up of 15 amino acids. Per germline, CDR1 SNHLY and CDR2 FYNNEI. The CDR3 sequence is CASSANGTPLSEQYF. The CDR3 coding sequence is TGTGCCAGCAGTGCGAACGGGACTCCCCTCTCCGAGCAGTACTTC.

The rearrangement joins TRBV6-4 to TRBJ1-1; 7 nucleotides line up with TRBD1. Germline CDR1 is MRHNA and CDR2 is SNTAGT. The CDR3 totals 14 residues. J was trimmed by 2 bases and V by 6 bases; bases with no gene match: 6. CDR3 coding DNA: TGTGCCAGCAGGGCTCAGGGGGAAAACACTGAAGCTTTCTTT. This sequence encodes CASRAQGENTEAFF.

This clone was observed a few times. J is TRBJ1-5 and V is TRBV19; D unresolved. This CDR3 contains 14 residues. Germline V gives CDR1 LNHDA, CDR2 SQIVND (reference sequence). Trimming removed 5 bases from V and 3 bases from J, with 11 bases in between. CDR3 sequence reads: CASSFSGSNQPQHF. DNA of the CDR3: TGTGCCAGTAGTTTTTCGGGGTCCAATCAGCCCCAGCATTTT.

The V call is TRBV7-2, the J call TRBJ1-5; D gene ambiguous. The CDR3 loop spans 16 amino acids. The V gene's germline CDR1 is SGHTA and CDR2 FQGNSA. V dropped 1 base and J dropped 4 bases, with 14 bases sitting between them. CDR3 bases: TGTGCCAGCAGCTTAGATCGAACTTGGGCAAATCAGCCCCAGCATTTT. It specifies CASSLDRTWANQPQHF. Looking up the rest from reference TRBV7-2 and TRBJ1-5 gives the full variable domain: GAGVSQSPSNKVTEKGKDVELRCDPISGHTALYWYRQSLGQGLEFLIYFQGNSAPDKSGLPSDRFSAERTGGSVSTLTIQRTQQEDSAVYLCASSLDRTWANQPQHFGDGTRLSIL.

This clone was seen a single time. The V gene is TRBV2, the J gene TRBJ1-5; D is undetermined. In germline, CDR1 is SNHLY, CDR2 FYNNEI. The CDR3 has 15 amino acids. Deletions cut 6 bases from V and 1 base from J, with 13 bases between. The CDR3 nucleotides are TGTGCCAGCAGCAGTGGGCCTACGAGCAATCAGCCCCAGCATTTT. This sequence encodes CASSSGPTSNQPQHF.

Concerning this clone: Distinct nucleotide sequences in the sample also encode this CDR3. CDR3 loop: CASSLGQGGTEAFF. CDR3 nucleotides: TGTGCCAGCAGCTTAGGGCAGGGAGGTACTGAAGCTTTCTTT. This chain links TRBV11-2 with TRBJ1-1; tentatively, D is TRBD1 (5 bases). The ends were cut back, 1 base at V and 5 bases at J, with 11 bases in the middle. The CDR3 loop spans 14 amino acids. CDR1 SGHAT and CDR2 FQNNGV come from the germline V gene.

In DNA, the CDR3 is TGTGCCAGCGCCCAAGACAGGGCCAGCTCCTATAATTCACCCCTCCACTTT. It specifies CASAQDRASSYNSPLHF. The chain combines TRBV28 with TRBJ1-6; 7 nucleotides align to TRBD1. With V trimmed by 8 bases and J by 0 bases, 10 bases remained unmatched. Germline CDR1 reads MDHEN; CDR2 reads SYDVKM. This CDR3 is built from 17 residues.